The 28 T cell receptor beta chains below were found in one sample sequenced in a study of cytomegalovirus exposure and HLA in healthy donors. The PCR had 60 Vbeta and 13 Jbeta primers. Here immunoSEQ multiplex PCR was the method, and the copy in TCRdb shows in-frame clones only, minus some. The sample includes some 190,000 clones, about 77% seen only once; the top ten take under 2.5%. Sequencing was performed on PBMCs. These receptors came from a woman younger than 45 in good health and CMV-seropositive.

The chain combines TRBV5-6 with TRBJ1-3; D perhaps matches TRBD1 (5 bases). The germline V and J ends were trimmed by 4 bases and 2 bases, with 10 bases remaining between them. The length of the CDR3 is 14 residues. CDR1 and CDR2 (germline): SGHDT, YYEEEE. The CDR3 spells CASSRGVPGNTIYF. CDR3 in DNA: TGTGCCAGCAGCCGGGGGGTACCTGGAAACACCATATATTTT.

This chain joins TRBV19 and TRBJ2-7; possible D gene TRBD2, 6 bases. This CDR3 has 16 amino acids. From germline, CDR1 is LNHDA and CDR2 SQIVND (reference sequence). The germline V and J ends were trimmed by 1 base and 4 bases, with 17 bases remaining between them. The CDR3 DNA reads TGTGCCAGTAGTATAGCCTCCCCAGCCGGGGGATACGAGCAGTACTTC. Protein product: CASSIASPAGGYEQYF.

This chain uses TRBV15 with TRBJ1-4, with D possibly TRBD1 on 5 matching bases. Germline CDR1 and CDR2: LNHNV and YYDKDF (reference sequence). The ends were cut back, 1 base at V and 8 bases at J, with 17 bases in the middle. The CDR3 is 16 residues long. The CDR3: CATSRGGVRGVEKLFF. In DNA, the CDR3 is TGTGCCACCAGCAGAGGTGGGGTTCGGGGGGTCGAAAAACTGTTTTTT.

The V call is TRBV11-2, the J call TRBJ2-3, with TRBD1 matching over 10 bases. CDR1 is SGHAT and CDR2 is FQNNGV in the germline V gene. The CDR3 covers 17 residues. Unmatched junction bases numbered 19, after V lost 3 bases and J lost 13 bases. CDR3: CASSLRSARDRGPGEYF. The CDR3 DNA is TGTGCCAGCAGCTTGAGGTCAGCGCGGGACAGGGGCCCCGGGGAGTATTTT.

The chain is built from TRBV4-3 and TRBJ1-1; D unclear. Germline lookup yields CDR1 LGHNA and CDR2 YSLEER. The CDR3 contains 15 residues. V lost 4 bases, J lost 3 bases, and 15 bases lay in between. DNA of the CDR3: TGCGCCAGCAGCCTATCCCCCACCGGGGACACTGAAGCTTTCTTT. It specifies CASSLSPTGDTEAFF.

The chain joins TRBV5-6 to TRBJ2-5, with 7 bases that match TRBD1. This CDR3 region has 17 residues. V dropped 1 base and J dropped 0; count of bases not matched to a gene: 9. Germline CDR1 reads SGHDT; CDR2 reads YYEEEE. Written as DNA, the CDR3 is TGTGCCAGCAGCTTGTGGGGCATGACAGGGAACCAAGAGACCCAGTACTTC. Amino acids: CASSLWGMTGNQETQYF.

The CDR3 loop reads CASRLGQGYEQYF. CDR3 nucleotides: TGCGCCAGCAGGCTGGGACAGGGCTACGAGCAGTACTTC. The chain links TRBV10-2 to TRBJ2-7; the match to TRBD1 covers 9 bases. Germline CDR1 reads WSHSY; CDR2 reads SAAADI. There are 13 residues in the CDR3. The V segment lost 6 bases and the J segment 3 bases; nucleotides outside the gene matches: 3.

In this sample, this clone turned up a few times. The chain combines TRBV4-2 with TRBJ2-7; TRBD2 matches 10 bases. Germline V gene data show CDR1 as LGHNA and CDR2 as YNFKEQ. J was trimmed by 1 base and V by 1 base; bases with no gene match: 13. The CDR3 consists of 19 residues. Here the CDR3 DNA reads TGTGCCAGCAGCCAAGGCGGCCCACTCGGAGCGGGGGGGTCCTACGAGCAGTACTTC. This gives the protein CASSQGGPLGAGGSYEQYF.

Here the CDR3 reads CASNKGGTGGTDTQYF. CDR3 DNA sequence: TGTGCCAGCAACAAAGGGGGGACAGGGGGTACAGATACGCAGTATTTT. The chain couples TRBV11-3 to TRBJ2-3; TRBD1 matches at 11 bases. Germline V CDR1 and CDR2: SGHNT, YENEEA. The J segment lost 3 bases and the V segment lost 7 bases, leaving 9 bases of the junction unmatched. CDR3 length: 16 residues.

The genes are TRBV2 and TRBJ1-2, with TRBD1 matching over 11 bases. V shed 6 bases and J 5 bases; nucleotides not matched to a gene: 8. The CDR3 has 15 amino acids. Germline CDR1 reads SNHLY; CDR2 reads FYNNEI. The CDR3 is CASRAGDRGAYGYTF. CDR3 in DNA: TGTGCCAGCAGAGCCGGGGACAGGGGGGCTTATGGCTACACCTTC. Full variable domain (rest looked up from reference TRBV2 and TRBJ1-2): EPEVTQTPSHQVTQMGQEVILRCVPISNHLYFYWYRQILGQKVEFLVSFYNNEISEKSEIFDDQFSVERPDGSNFTLKIRSTKLEDSAMYFCASRAGDRGAYGYTFGSGTRLTVV.

J is TRBJ1-2 and V is TRBV11-2; TRBD1 matches 8 bases. Trimming at V came to 4 bases and at J to 0 bases, leaving 7 bases not matched to a gene. Germline V gene data show CDR1 as SGHAT and CDR2 as FQNNGV. CDR3 length equals 16 residues. The CDR3 coding sequence is TGTGCCAGCAGCTGGACAGGGTCTTCAGCTAACTATGGCTACACCTTC. It is translated as CASSWTGSSANYGYTF. Full variable domain (rest looked up from reference TRBV11-2 and TRBJ1-2): EAGVAQSPRYKIIEKRQSVAFWCNPISGHATLYWYQQILGQGPKLLIQFQNNGVVDDSQLPKDRFSAERLKGVDSTLKIQPAKLEDSAVYLCASSWTGSSANYGYTFGSGTRLTVV.

V is TRBV7-8 and J is TRBJ2-1; 8 bases line up with TRBD1. V lost 4 bases, J lost 8 bases, and 7 bases stayed unmatched. CDR3 size: 14 residues. Germline values: CDR1 SGHVS, CDR2 FQNEAQ. This CDR3 reads CASSSRTGYDEQFF. The CDR3 bases are TGTGCCAGCAGCTCCCGGACAGGGTACGATGAGCAGTTCTTC.

This chain links TRBV7-2 with TRBJ2-2; TRBD2 aligns across 8 bases. V lost 4 bases to trimming and J lost 4 bases; unmatched junction nucleotides: 8. There are 16 residues in the CDR3. Germline CDR1 and CDR2: SGHTA and FQGNSA. The CDR3 bases are TGTGCCAGCAGCTCGTCCGGGACTAGGATCACCGGGGAGCTGTTTTTT. Its translation: CASSSSGTRITGELFF.

The chain couples TRBV9 to TRBJ2-3; D may be TRBD2 (7 bases). The germline CDR1 and CDR2 sequences are SGDLS and YYNGEE. V was clipped by 0 bases and J by 4 bases, with 15 bases between them. The CDR3 covers 16 residues. CDR3 sequence reads: CASSVVWGGRADTQYF. The CDR3, as DNA: TGTGCCAGCAGCGTAGTGTGGGGGGGCAGGGCAGATACGCAGTATTTT.

The CDR3, as DNA: TGTGCCAGCAGTTACTCCGACAAAGGGGAGCTGTTTTTT. Its translation: CASSYSDKGELFF. The gene calls are TRBV6-5 and TRBJ2-2; D gene uncertain. V was trimmed by 0 bases and J by 8 bases, leaving 7 bases between them. CDR1 and CDR2 (germline): MNHEY, SVGAGI. The CDR3 is made up of 13 amino acids.

The chain is built from TRBV4-2 and TRBJ2-2; the D is unclear. This CDR3 comprises 15 residues. Trimming shortened V by 4 bases and J by 5 bases, and 14 bases separated the two germline ends. CDR1 is LGHNA, CDR2 YNFKEQ, per germline. CDR3: CASSRGSVGTGELFF. The CDR3 DNA sequence: TGTGCCAGCAGCCGAGGCAGTGTTGGGACCGGGGAGCTGTTTTTT.

CDR3 loop: CASSHGLAGGSEQFF. The CDR3 DNA reads TGTGCCAGCAGCCACGGACTAGCGGGGGGTAGTGAGCAGTTCTTC. The gene calls are TRBV7-6 and TRBJ2-1, with 14 bases fitting TRBD2. V trimming: 5 bases; J trimming: 9 bases; junction bases outside the gene matches: 6. The CDR3 has 15 residues. Germline assignment: CDR1 SGHVS and CDR2 FNYEAQ.

The gene calls are TRBV7-9 and TRBJ1-2; tentatively, D is TRBD1 (6 bases). CDR3 length: 13 residues. With 3 bases removed from V and 5 bases from J, the gap between germline ends came to 10 bases. In germline, CDR1 is SEHNR, CDR2 FQNEAQ (reference sequence). CDR3 in DNA: TGTGCCAGCAGCTTCGGGGGGCTATATGGCTACACCTTC. Amino acid sequence: CASSFGGLYGYTF.

This clone was picked up one time. This chain joins TRBV10-3 and TRBJ1-2; TRBD1 is a possible D gene (5 bases). The CDR3 runs 13 residues. Germline CDR1 reads ENHRY; CDR2 reads SYGVKD. V was shortened by 7 bases and J by 8 bases, with 17 bases between the two germline ends. The DNA of the CDR3 is TGTGCCATCACGGAAGGGCGGGGGGACGGCTACACCTTC. Encoded protein: CAITEGRGDGYTF.

V and J are TRBV6-5 and TRBJ1-3; D unresolved. The CDR3 extends over 13 amino acids. Germline V gene data show CDR1 as MNHEY and CDR2 as SVGAGI. V shed 2 bases and J shed 8 bases, with 10 bases lying between them. The CDR3 reads CASSYTARDTIYF. The CDR3 nucleotides read TGTGCCAGCAGTTACACCGCTCGAGACACCATATATTTT.

The table lists this clone with a few counts. The V gene is TRBV6-4, the J gene TRBJ2-1; 7 bases line up with TRBD2. V was clipped by 4 bases and J by 5 bases; unmatched bases: 8. CDR1 MRHNA and CDR2 SNTAGT come from the germline V gene. The CDR3 has 15 amino acids. The CDR3 sequence is CASSAEAGVNNEQFF. The CDR3 DNA reads as TGTGCCAGCAGTGCTGAGGCGGGGGTAAACAATGAGCAGTTCTTC.

The genes are TRBV7-8 and TRBJ1-1; possible D gene TRBD1, 6 bases. Trimming left V 7 bases short and J 6 bases short, with 15 bases between. Germline V gene data show CDR1 as SGHVS and CDR2 as FQNEAQ. The length of the CDR3 is 13 residues. CDR3 amino acids: CASTQGQVPEAFF. As DNA, the CDR3 is TGTGCCAGCACCCAGGGGCAGGTTCCTGAAGCTTTCTTT.

This clone was counted only a few times. The CDR3, as DNA: TGCGCCAGCAGCCAAGACAGTCTAGGAGGGGGCGACGGCTACACCTTC. This sequence encodes CASSQDSLGGGDGYTF. The chain employs TRBV4-1 and TRBJ1-2; the match to TRBD1 covers 7 bases. Losses at the gene ends were 0 bases for V and 8 bases for J; bases not matched to a gene: 12. The germline CDR1 and CDR2 sequences are MGHRA and YSYEKL. This CDR3 is 16 amino acids long.

The V call is TRBV29-1, the J call TRBJ2-1; 9 nucleotides match TRBD1. The V gene's germline CDR1 is SQVTM and CDR2 ANQGSEA. With V trimmed by 0 bases and J by 6 bases, 3 bases remained unmatched. There are 14 residues in the CDR3. This CDR3 is CSVEDNRGPNEQFF. The CDR3 DNA follows: TGCAGCGTTGAAGATAACAGGGGGCCCAATGAGCAGTTCTTC.

The gene calls are TRBV14 and TRBJ1-3; D is unresolved. Trimming left V 3 bases short and J 0 bases short, with 12 bases between. This CDR3 contains 16 residues. Germline CDR1 is SGHDN and CDR2 is FVKESK. CDR3 sequence (DNA): TGTGCCAGCAGCCACTCCACAGACCACTCTGGAAACACCATATATTTT. Translated, it gives CASSHSTDHSGNTIYF. Full variable domain (remainder filled in from reference TRBV14 and TRBJ1-3): EAGVTQFPSHSVIEKGQTVTLRCDPISGHDNLYWYRRVMGKEIKFLLHFVKESKQDESGMPNNRFLAERTGGTYSTLKVQPAELEDSGVYFCASSHSTDHSGNTIYFGEGSWLTVV.

The chain employs TRBV7-9 and TRBJ1-5; 10 positions match TRBD1. Germline lookup yields CDR1 SEHNR and CDR2 FQNEAQ (reference sequence). Trimming took 5 bases from V and 4 from J; bases not matched to a gene: 2. The CDR3 is 14 residues long. The CDR3 loop reads CASSPDRGNQPQHF. The CDR3 DNA reads as TGTGCCAGCAGCCCGGACAGGGGGAATCAGCCCCAGCATTTT.

In this sample, this clone turned up once. The chain joins TRBV30 to TRBJ2-1; TRBD1 is a possible D gene (6 bases). The CDR3 sequence is 15 residues long. CDR1 is GTSNPN, CDR2 SVGIG, per germline (reference sequence). V lost 0 bases and J lost 6, with 15 bases in between. DNA for the CDR3: TGTGCCTGGAGTGTGACGGGACACCTAGTCAATGAGCAGTTCTTC. Its translation: CAWSVTGHLVNEQFF.

V and J are TRBV2 and TRBJ2-7; 7 bases fit TRBD1. With V trimmed by 6 bases and J by 4 bases, 3 bases remained unmatched. The CDR3 runs to 12 residues. Germline lookup yields CDR1 SNHLY and CDR2 FYNNEI. The CDR3 reads CASRGQVYEQYF. The CDR3 DNA is TGTGCCAGCAGAGGACAGGTTTACGAGCAGTACTTC.